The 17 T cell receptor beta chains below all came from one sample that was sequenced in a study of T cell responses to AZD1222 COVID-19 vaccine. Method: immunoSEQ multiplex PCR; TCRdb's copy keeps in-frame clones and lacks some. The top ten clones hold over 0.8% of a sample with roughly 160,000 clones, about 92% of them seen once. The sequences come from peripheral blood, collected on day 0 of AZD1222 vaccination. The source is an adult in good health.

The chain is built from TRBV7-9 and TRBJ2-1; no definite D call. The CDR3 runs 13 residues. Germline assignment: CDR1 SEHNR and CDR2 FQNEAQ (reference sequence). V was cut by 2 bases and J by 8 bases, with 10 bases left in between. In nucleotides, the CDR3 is TGTGCCAGCAGCTTATCTAGATTCGATGAGCAGTTCTTC. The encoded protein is CASSLSRFDEQFF.

CDR3 in DNA: TGTGCCAGCAGCGGACCCTTTCAGCCCCAGCATTTT. Protein product: CASSGPFQPQHF. The gene calls are TRBV6-2 or TRBV6-3 and TRBJ1-5; D remains unclear. Per the germline V gene, CDR1 is MNHEY and CDR2 is SVGEGT. The V and J ends lost 6 bases and 6 bases respectively, with 9 bases between them. This CDR3 contains 12 residues.

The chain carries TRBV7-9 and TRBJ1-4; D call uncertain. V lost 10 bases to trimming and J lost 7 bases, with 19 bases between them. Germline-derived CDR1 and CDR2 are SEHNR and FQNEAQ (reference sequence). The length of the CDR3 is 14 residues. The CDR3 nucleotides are TGTGCCACCCCAGAAGAGGGAAACCGTGAAAAACTGTTTTTT. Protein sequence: CATPEEGNREKLFF. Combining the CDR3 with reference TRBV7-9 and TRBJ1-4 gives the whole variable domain DTGVSQNPRHKITKRGQNVTFRCDPISEHNRLYWYRQTLGQGPEFLTYFQNEAQLEKSRLLSDRFSAERPKGSFSTLEIQRTEQGDSAMYLCATPEEGNREKLFFGSGTQLSVL.

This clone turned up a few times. CDR3 region: CASSLEANTEAFF. The CDR3 DNA sequence: TGCGCCAGCAGCTTGGAGGCGAACACTGAAGCTTTCTTT. The V and J genes are TRBV5-1 and TRBJ1-1; unclear D gene. CDR1 is SGHRS, CDR2 YFSETQ, per germline. This CDR3 is built from 13 residues. V was shortened by 0 bases and J by 1 base, with 4 bases between the two germline ends.

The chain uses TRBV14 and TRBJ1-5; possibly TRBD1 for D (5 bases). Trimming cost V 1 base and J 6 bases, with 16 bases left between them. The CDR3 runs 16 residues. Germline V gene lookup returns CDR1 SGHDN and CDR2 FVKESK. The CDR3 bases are TGTGCCAGCAGCCAAGTTATGATTTGGGGACTTCAGCCCCAGCATTTT. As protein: CASSQVMIWGLQPQHF.

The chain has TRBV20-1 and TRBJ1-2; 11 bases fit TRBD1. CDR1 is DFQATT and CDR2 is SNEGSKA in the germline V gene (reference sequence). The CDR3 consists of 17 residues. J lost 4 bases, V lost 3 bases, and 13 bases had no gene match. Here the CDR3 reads CSASRPGQGVAGYGYTF. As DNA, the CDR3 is TGCAGTGCTAGTCGCCCGGGACAGGGGGTCGCCGGCTATGGCTACACCTTC.

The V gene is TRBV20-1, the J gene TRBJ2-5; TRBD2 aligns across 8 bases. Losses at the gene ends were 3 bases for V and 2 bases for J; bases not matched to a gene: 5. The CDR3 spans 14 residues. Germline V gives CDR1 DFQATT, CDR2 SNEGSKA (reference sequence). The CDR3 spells CSASKAGVQETQYF. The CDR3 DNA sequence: TGCAGTGCTAGTAAAGCGGGGGTACAAGAGACCCAGTACTTC.

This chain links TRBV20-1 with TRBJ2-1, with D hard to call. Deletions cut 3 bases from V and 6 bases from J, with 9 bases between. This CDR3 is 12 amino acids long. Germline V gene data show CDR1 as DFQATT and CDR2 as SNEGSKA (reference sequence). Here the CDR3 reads CSASPSSNEQFF. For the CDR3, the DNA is TGCAGTGCTAGTCCGTCTAGCAATGAGCAGTTCTTC.

CDR3 sequence reads: CASNDRRETQYF. CDR3 DNA: TGTGCCAGCAACGATAGGAGGGAGACCCAGTACTTC. The rearrangement joins TRBV28 to TRBJ2-5, with D perhaps matching TRBD2 (5 bases). Between the trimmed V and J ends, which lost 7 bases and 5 bases, there was a span of 11 bases. The length of the CDR3 is 12 residues. CDR1 is MDHEN, CDR2 SYDVKM, per germline.

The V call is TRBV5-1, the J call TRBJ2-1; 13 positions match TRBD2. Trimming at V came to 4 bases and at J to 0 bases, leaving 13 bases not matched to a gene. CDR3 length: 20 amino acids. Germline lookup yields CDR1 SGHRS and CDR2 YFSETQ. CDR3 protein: CASSRAGTSGVSSSYNEQFF. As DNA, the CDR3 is TGCGCCAGCAGCAGGGCCGGGACTAGCGGGGTATCTAGCTCCTACAATGAGCAGTTCTTC. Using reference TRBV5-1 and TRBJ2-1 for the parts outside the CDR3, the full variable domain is KAGVTQTPRYLIKTRGQQVTLSCSPISGHRSVSWYQQTPGQGLQFLFEYFSETQRNKGNFPGRFSGRQFSNSRSEMNVSTLELGDSALYLCASSRAGTSGVSSSYNEQFFGPGTRLTVL.

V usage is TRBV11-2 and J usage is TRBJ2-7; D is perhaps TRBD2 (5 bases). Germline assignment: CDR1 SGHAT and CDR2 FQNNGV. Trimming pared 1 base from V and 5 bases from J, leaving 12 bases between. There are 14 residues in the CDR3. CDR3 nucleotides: TGTGCCAGCAGCTTAGTGAGCGGTTCTCACGAGCAGTACTTC. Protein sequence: CASSLVSGSHEQYF.

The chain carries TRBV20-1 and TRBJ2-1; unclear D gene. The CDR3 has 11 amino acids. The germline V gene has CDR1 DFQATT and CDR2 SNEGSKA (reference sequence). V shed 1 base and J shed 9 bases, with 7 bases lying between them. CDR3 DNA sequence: TGCAGTGCTAGAGCTAGAGGTGAGCAGTTCTTC. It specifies CSARARGEQFF.

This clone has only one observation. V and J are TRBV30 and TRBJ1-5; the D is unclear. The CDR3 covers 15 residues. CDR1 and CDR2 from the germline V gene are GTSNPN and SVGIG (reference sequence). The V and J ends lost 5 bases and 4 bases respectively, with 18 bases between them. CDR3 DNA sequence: TGTGCCTGGTCCTTAGAGTGGGGAGCGAATCAGCCCCAGCATTTT. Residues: CAWSLEWGANQPQHF.

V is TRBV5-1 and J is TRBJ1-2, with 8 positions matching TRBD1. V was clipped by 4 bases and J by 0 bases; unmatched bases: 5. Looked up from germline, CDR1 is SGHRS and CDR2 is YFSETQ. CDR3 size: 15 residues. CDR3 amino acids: CASSIQGGSNYGYTF. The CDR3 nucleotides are TGCGCCAGCAGCATACAGGGGGGCTCTAACTATGGCTACACCTTC.

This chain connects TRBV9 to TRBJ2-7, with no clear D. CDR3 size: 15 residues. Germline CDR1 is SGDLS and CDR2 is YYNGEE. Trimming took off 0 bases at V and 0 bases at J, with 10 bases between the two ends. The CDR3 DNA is TGTGCCAGCAGCGTAGCCCCCGCAGCCTCCTACGAGCAGTACTTC. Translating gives CASSVAPAASYEQYF.

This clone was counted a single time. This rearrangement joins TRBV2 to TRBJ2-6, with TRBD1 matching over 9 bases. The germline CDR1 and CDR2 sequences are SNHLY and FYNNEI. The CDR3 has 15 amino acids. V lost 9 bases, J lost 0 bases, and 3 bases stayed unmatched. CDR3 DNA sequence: TGTGCCAGGGACAGGGGTTTCTCTGGGGCCAACGTCCTGACTTTC. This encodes CARDRGFSGANVLTF.

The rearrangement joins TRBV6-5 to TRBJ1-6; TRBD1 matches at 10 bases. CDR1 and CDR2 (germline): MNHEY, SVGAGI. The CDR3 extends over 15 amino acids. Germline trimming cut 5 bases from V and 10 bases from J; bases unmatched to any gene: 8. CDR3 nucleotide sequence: TGTGCCAGCAGTCTCGACAGGGGGCATACCTCACCCCTCCACTTT. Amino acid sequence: CASSLDRGHTSPLHF.